Following are 18 T cell receptor beta chains from one sample sequenced in a study of cytomegalovirus exposure and HLA in healthy donors. The data were produced by immunoSEQ multiplex PCR, yet TCRdb's version contains in-frame clones alone and is incomplete. The sample yields approximately 150,000 clones, roughly 89% seen once. The sequenced sample consisted of PBMCs. These receptors originate from a woman aged 25 to 45 in good health and CMV-seronegative.

This sequence joins TRBV18 and TRBJ1-2; no clear D gene. V dropped 6 bases and J dropped 0 bases, with 8 bases sitting between them. The CDR3 extends over 13 amino acids. Germline assignment: CDR1 KGHSH and CDR2 LQKENI. The CDR3 sequence is CASSEQANYGYTF. CDR3 bases: TGTGCCAGCTCCGAACAAGCTAACTATGGCTACACCTTC.

This sequence joins TRBV6-5 and TRBJ1-2; no firm D call. This CDR3 has 14 residues. Germline-derived CDR1 and CDR2 are MNHEY and SVGAGI. The V end lost 0 bases, the J end lost 6 bases, and 11 bases lay between the germline ends. CDR3 DNA: TGTGCCAGCAGTTACTCAGGTGACTCGAATGGCTACACCTTC. It yields the protein CASSYSGDSNGYTF.

V gene TRBV2 combines with J gene TRBJ2-7; 9 bases align to TRBD2. Germline V lookup: CDR1 SNHLY, CDR2 FYNNEI. This CDR3 comprises 15 residues. V was pared by 3 bases and J by 3 bases, with 6 bases of the junction left unmatched. CDR3 in DNA: TGTGCCAGCAGTGAGGCGACTAGCGGATTCTACGAGCAGTACTTC. This encodes CASSEATSGFYEQYF. Filled out from reference TRBV2 and TRBJ2-7, the complete variable domain reads EPEVTQTPSHQVTQMGQEVILRCVPISNHLYFYWYRQILGQKVEFLVSFYNNEISEKSEIFDDQFSVERPDGSNFTLKIRSTKLEDSAMYFCASSEATSGFYEQYFGPGTRLTVT.

The chain links TRBV11-2 to TRBJ1-3; TRBD1 might be the D (6 bases). CDR1 SGHAT and CDR2 FQNNGV come from the germline V gene. The CDR3 sequence is 15 residues long. V was cut by 4 bases and J by 0 bases, with 10 bases left in between. CDR3 nucleotide sequence: TGTGCCAGCAGCTCCGGACAGACCTCTGGAAACACCATATATTTT. Amino acid sequence: CASSSGQTSGNTIYF. Using reference TRBV11-2 and TRBJ1-3 for the parts outside the CDR3, the full variable domain is EAGVAQSPRYKIIEKRQSVAFWCNPISGHATLYWYQQILGQGPKLLIQFQNNGVVDDSQLPKDRFSAERLKGVDSTLKIQPAKLEDSAVYLCASSSGQTSGNTIYFGEGSWLTVV.

This chain uses TRBV30 with TRBJ2-1; D might be TRBD2 (5 bases). Trimming left V 1 base short and J 9 bases short, with 13 bases between. Germline V lookup: CDR1 GTSNPN, CDR2 SVGIG (reference sequence). The CDR3 spans 13 residues. The CDR3 is CAWSASRTAEQFF. CDR3 sequence (DNA): TGTGCCTGGAGTGCCTCTCGGACTGCTGAGCAGTTCTTC.

The chain combines TRBV30 with TRBJ2-7; D is perhaps TRBD2 (7 bases). The germline V gene encodes CDR1 GTSNPN and CDR2 SVGIG (reference sequence). V dropped 3 bases and J dropped 5 bases, with 20 bases sitting between them. The CDR3 totals 15 residues. The CDR3 protein is CAWSAPKEGGNEQYF. The CDR3 DNA reads TGTGCCTGGAGCGCACCGAAAGAGGGGGGGAACGAGCAGTACTTC.

The rearrangement links TRBV13 to TRBJ2-5, with 8 bases identical to TRBD1. The germline gives CDR1 PRHDT, CDR2 FYEKMQ (reference sequence). Trimming took 5 bases from V and 5 from J; bases not matched to a gene: 10. CDR3 size: 15 residues. CDR3 DNA: TGTGCCAGCAGCGACACAGGGGGTACAGGGGAGACCCAGTACTTC. This codes for CASSDTGGTGETQYF.

This clone was seen only a few times. This chain joins TRBV6-1 and TRBJ2-7; D gene uncertain. V was cut by 0 bases and J by 3 bases, with 3 bases left in between. Germline values: CDR1 MNHNS, CDR2 SASEGT. This CDR3 has 12 amino acids. CDR3 DNA: TGTGCCAGCAGTGAAGCATACTACGAGCAGTACTTC. Encoded protein: CASSEAYYEQYF.

This chain joins TRBV5-1 and TRBJ2-7, with TRBD1 matching over 8 bases. This CDR3 is 16 amino acids long. The V gene's germline CDR1 is SGHRS and CDR2 YFSETQ. V lost 4 bases and J lost 4; bases outside the gene matches: 13. The CDR3 region is CASSPGQGPTDYEQYF. The CDR3 region has the DNA TGCGCCAGCAGCCCTGGACAGGGACCCACAGATTACGAGCAGTACTTC.

DNA for the CDR3: TGCGCCAGCCGAGGTCAACAGGGGGCGCGTACAGATACGCAGTATTTT. Encoded protein: CASRGQQGARTDTQYF. The J gene is TRBJ2-3, the V gene TRBV5-1, with 9 positions matching TRBD1. This CDR3 has 16 amino acids. The V gene end was trimmed by 7 bases and the J gene end by 3 bases; junction bases not matched to a gene: 12. Germline V CDR1 and CDR2: SGHRS, YFSETQ.

This clone was seen a single time. Other nucleotide sequences from this sample produce the same CDR3. The chain employs TRBV20-1 and TRBJ2-5; D is unclear. The germline V and J ends were trimmed by 3 bases and 5 bases, with 7 bases remaining between them. Germline CDR1 reads DFQATT; CDR2 reads SNEGSKA (reference sequence). CDR3 length: 11 residues. As DNA, the CDR3 is TGCAGTGCTAGGGGCCTCGAGACCCAGTACTTC. Amino acid sequence: CSARGLETQYF.

The chain carries TRBV27 and TRBJ2-1, with 7 bases that match TRBD2. V lost 3 bases to trimming and J lost 4 bases; unmatched junction nucleotides: 3. The CDR3 extends over 14 amino acids. CDR1 and CDR2 (germline): MNHEY, SMNVEV (reference sequence). The CDR3 DNA follows: TGTGCCAGCAGTTTTGGCGGGGGTTACAATGAGCAGTTCTTC. This sequence encodes CASSFGGGYNEQFF.

The chain is built from TRBV6-1 and TRBJ2-3; the D gene is possibly TRBD2 (6 bases). Trimming stripped 0 bases from V and 0 bases from J, with 10 bases between. The CDR3 has 16 amino acids. CDR1 and CDR2 (germline): MNHNS, SASEGT. The CDR3 is CASSEAAGISTDTQYF. The CDR3 nucleotides read TGTGCCAGCAGTGAAGCTGCGGGGATAAGCACAGATACGCAGTATTTT.

The genes are TRBV5-4 and TRBJ2-2; 8 bases match TRBD1. Per germline, CDR1 SGHNT and CDR2 YYREEE (reference sequence). V trimming: 4 bases; J trimming: 3 bases; junction bases outside the gene matches: 8. The CDR3 has 16 amino acids. CDR3 sequence: CASSASGGSDTGELFF. The CDR3 bases are TGTGCCAGCAGCGCATCAGGGGGCTCCGACACCGGGGAGCTGTTTTTT.

The chain recombines TRBV7-9 with TRBJ2-1; D is perhaps TRBD1 (7 bases). CDR1 and CDR2 (germline): SEHNR, FQNEAQ (reference sequence). This CDR3 spans 15 amino acids. With 3 bases removed from V and 6 bases from J, the gap between germline ends came to 15 bases. CDR3 residues: CASSFLPGGSNEQFF. CDR3 nucleotide sequence: TGTGCCAGCAGCTTTCTGCCAGGGGGGAGCAATGAGCAGTTCTTC.

A word on this clone: Relative to the germline gene, one junction end is altered; a read error may explain this. The J gene is TRBJ2-7, the V gene TRBV2, with D possibly matching TRBD2 (6 bases). The CDR3 contains 19 residues. CDR1 is SNHLY and CDR2 is FYNNEI in the germline V gene. The CDR3, as DNA: TGTGCCAGCAATGAAGTAGAGGGACCTCGCCTGGGGGGCTCCTACGAGCAGTACTTC. This translates into CASNEVEGPRLGGSYEQYF.

This clone came up once. The chain recombines TRBV7-7 with TRBJ2-3, with 8 positions matching TRBD2. The CDR3 has 15 amino acids. Germline V gene lookup returns CDR1 SSHAT and CDR2 FNYEAQ (reference sequence). The V and J ends lost 1 base and 5 bases, in that order; junction bases with no gene match: 5. DNA of the CDR3: TGTGCCAGCAGCTTAGTGGCGGGGGGCCGAGATACGCAGTATTTT. Residues: CASSLVAGGRDTQYF.

V gene TRBV6-1 combines with J gene TRBJ1-1; a possible D gene is TRBD1 (6 bases). The CDR3 sequence is 19 residues long. Germline loops: CDR1 MNHNS, CDR2 SASEGT. Trimming removed 0 bases from V and 9 bases from J, with 29 bases in between. The CDR3 is CASSEARGSKVDRDRKAFF. The CDR3 nucleotides read TGTGCCAGCAGTGAAGCGCGAGGCTCCAAGGTAGATCGAGACAGGAAAGCTTTCTTT.